This T cell receptor (beta chain) was retrieved from a study of vaccination effects on CD4 cells after COVID-19. General observations from the study: Both infection-induced and vaccine-induced clones contracted markedly at late post-vaccination timepoints.

Sequenced by immunoSEQ multiplex PCR; TCRdb stores in-frame clones only, minus some. The repertoire consists of tens of thousands of clones, with around 62% occurring once and the leading ten covering approximately 10%. With respect to this clone: Its antigen is still unknown.

With the ViraFEST assay, the study expanded antigen-specific CD4+ T cells using viral peptide pools, then sequenced them. The authors isolated CD4+ T cells after less than eleven days of culture. Vaccinated recipients, who were negative for nucleocapsid antibodies, had no history of SARS-CoV-2 infection. Sample: CD4+ T cells from PBMCs cultured with HCoV-NL63 spike peptides, taken before COVID-19 vaccination. This receptor was identified in a human donor who received a COVID-19 vaccine.

The CDR3 region has the DNA TGTGCCAGCAGCCAAACTAAGACAGGGGACGGAAACACCATATATTTT. It specifies CASSQTKTGDGNTIYF. J is TRBJ1-3 and V is TRBV6-6; 8 nucleotides line up with TRBD1. The CDR3 contains 16 residues. The ends lost 6 bases at V and 4 bases at J; junction bases unmatched: 11. Germline V gives CDR1 MNHNY, CDR2 SVGAGI (reference sequence).